This T cell receptor (beta chain) came from a study of early T cells in non-severe SARS-CoV-2 infection. The CDR3 extends over 17 amino acids. CDR1 is LGHDT, CDR2 YNNKEL, per germline (reference sequence). V lost 3 bases to trimming and J lost 0 bases; unmatched junction nucleotides: 6. TCRdb reanalysed the 5' RACE reads using MiXCR and keeps one entry per CDR3 protein. The table records about 46,000 distinct CDR3 sequences, approximately 5.1% of them present only once. Whole-study results and caveats: CD4 and private specificities were missed by VDJdb matching, which favored anti-spike CD8 responses.

This clonotype was counted a few times. Its antigen is not identified. The sample was whole blood, taken at baseline. This receptor was obtained from an adult who was a healthcare worker with PCR-confirmed SARS-CoV-2 infection or an uninfected control (not recorded which). V gene TRBV3-1 combines with J gene TRBJ2-7, with 12 bases identical to TRBD2. CDR3 bases: TGTGCCAGCAGCCAGGACCTAGCGGGAGGGAGCTCCTACGAGCAGTACTTC. It translates to CASSQDLAGGSSYEQYF.